This T cell receptor (beta chain) was recovered during a study of T-cell reconstitution after alpha-beta-depleted transplantation in children. To note about this clonotype: Antigen: not known.

For TCRbeta, the library was prepared with unique molecular identifiers. TCRdb itself ran the PCR reads through MiXCR, one entry per CDR3 protein. The repertoire includes 200,000 to 300,000 distinct CDR3 sequences, about a quarter of them detected once, and over 2.5% sits in the top ten. General observations from the study: The authors attributed T-cell counts and diversity one year after transplant mostly to newly produced T cells. Expanded clones from the graft, numbering several hundred, reportedly supplied alpha-beta T cells about two months after transplant. Some patients showed high day-60 TCRbeta diversity, which derived from surviving recipient T cells and thymic progenitors.

The CDR3 has 13 residues. The germline CDR1 and CDR2 sequences are SGHTS and YDEGEE. Trimming removed 4 bases from V and 0 bases from J, with 8 bases in between. The starting material was PBMCs, obtained before TCRalphabeta/CD19-depleted stem cell transplant. The sequence was collected from a girl under 10 years old with Fanconi anemia, due to receive a stem cell transplant. The chain links TRBV5-8 to TRBJ2-7, with D tentatively TRBD2 (5 bases). CDR3 in amino acids: CASSRESSYEQYF. The DNA for the CDR3 is TGTGCCAGCAGCAGGGAGAGCTCCTACGAGCAGTACTTC.